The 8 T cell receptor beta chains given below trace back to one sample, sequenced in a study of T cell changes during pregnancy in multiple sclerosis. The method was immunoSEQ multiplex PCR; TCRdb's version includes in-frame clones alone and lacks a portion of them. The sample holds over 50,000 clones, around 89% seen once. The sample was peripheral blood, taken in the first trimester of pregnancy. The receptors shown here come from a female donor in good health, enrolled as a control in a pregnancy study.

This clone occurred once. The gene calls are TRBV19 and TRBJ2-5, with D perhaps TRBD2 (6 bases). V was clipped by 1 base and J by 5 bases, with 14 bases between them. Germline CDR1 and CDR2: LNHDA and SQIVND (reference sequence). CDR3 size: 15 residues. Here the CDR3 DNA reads TGTGCCAGTAGTATAGGTGGACAAGGGAGGGAGACCCAGTACTTC. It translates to CASSIGGQGRETQYF.

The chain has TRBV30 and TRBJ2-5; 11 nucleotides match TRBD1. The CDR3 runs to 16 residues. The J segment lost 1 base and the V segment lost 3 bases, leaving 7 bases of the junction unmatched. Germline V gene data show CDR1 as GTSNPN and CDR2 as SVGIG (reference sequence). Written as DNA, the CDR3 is TGTGCCTGGAGATCCGGGACAGGGGGAGTCCAAGAGACCCAGTACTTC. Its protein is CAWRSGTGGVQETQYF.

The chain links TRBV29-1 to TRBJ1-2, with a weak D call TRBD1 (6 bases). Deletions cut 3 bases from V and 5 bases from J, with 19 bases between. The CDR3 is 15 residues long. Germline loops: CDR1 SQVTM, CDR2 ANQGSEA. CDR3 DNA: TGCAGCGTTGAGGACAGAACCCTTCGACTGTATGGCTACACCTTC. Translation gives CSVEDRTLRLYGYTF. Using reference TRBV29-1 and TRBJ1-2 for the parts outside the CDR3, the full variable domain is SAVISQKPSRDICQRGTSLTIQCQVDSQVTMMFWYRQQPGQSLTLIATANQGSEATYESGFVIDKFPISRPNLTFSTLTVSNMSPEDSSIYLCSVEDRTLRLYGYTFGSGTRLTVV.

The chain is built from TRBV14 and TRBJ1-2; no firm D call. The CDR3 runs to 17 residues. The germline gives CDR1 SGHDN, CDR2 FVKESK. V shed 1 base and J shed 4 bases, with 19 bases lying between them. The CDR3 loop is CASSQAGVTVGGYGYTF. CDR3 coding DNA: TGTGCCAGCAGCCAAGCCGGTGTAACCGTTGGCGGCTATGGCTACACCTTC. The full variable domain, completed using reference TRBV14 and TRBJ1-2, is EAGVTQFPSHSVIEKGQTVTLRCDPISGHDNLYWYRRVMGKEIKFLLHFVKESKQDESGMPNNRFLAERTGGTYSTLKVQPAELEDSGVYFCASSQAGVTVGGYGYTFGSGTRLTVV.

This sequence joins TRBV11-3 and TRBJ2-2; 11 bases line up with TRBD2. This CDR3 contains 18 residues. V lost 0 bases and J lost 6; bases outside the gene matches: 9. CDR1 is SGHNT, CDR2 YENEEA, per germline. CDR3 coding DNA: TGTGCCAGCAGCTTAGAGCCCCTAGCGGGGGGCCCACCCGGGGAGCTGTTTTTT. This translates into CASSLEPLAGGPPGELFF.

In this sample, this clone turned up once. As DNA, the CDR3 is TGTGCCAGCTCACCGGACAGCGATTACGAGCAGTACTTC. Translating it yields CASSPDSDYEQYF. V and J are TRBV18 and TRBJ2-7, with D maybe TRBD1 (6 bases). Trimming removed 3 bases from V and 4 bases from J, with 10 bases in between. The CDR3 runs 13 residues. Germline V gene sequence: CDR1 KGHSH, CDR2 LQKENI.

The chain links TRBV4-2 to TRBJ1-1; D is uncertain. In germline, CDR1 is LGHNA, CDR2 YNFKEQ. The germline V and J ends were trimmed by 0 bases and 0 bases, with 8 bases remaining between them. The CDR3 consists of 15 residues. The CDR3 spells CASSQDYGLNTEAFF. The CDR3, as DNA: TGTGCCAGCAGCCAAGATTACGGGTTGAACACTGAAGCTTTCTTT.

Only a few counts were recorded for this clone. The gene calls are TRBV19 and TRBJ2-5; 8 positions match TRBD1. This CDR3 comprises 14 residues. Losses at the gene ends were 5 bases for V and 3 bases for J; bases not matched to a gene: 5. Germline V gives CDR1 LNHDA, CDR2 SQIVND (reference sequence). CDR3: CASSFRGPEETQYF. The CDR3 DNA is TGTGCCAGTAGTTTCAGGGGGCCTGAAGAGACCCAGTACTTC. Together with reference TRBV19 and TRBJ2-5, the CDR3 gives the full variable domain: DGGITQSPKYLFRKEGQNVTLSCEQNLNHDAMYWYRQDPGQGLRLIYYSQIVNDFQKGDIAEGYSVSREKKESFPLTVTSAQKNPTAFYLCASSFRGPEETQYFGPGTRLLVL.